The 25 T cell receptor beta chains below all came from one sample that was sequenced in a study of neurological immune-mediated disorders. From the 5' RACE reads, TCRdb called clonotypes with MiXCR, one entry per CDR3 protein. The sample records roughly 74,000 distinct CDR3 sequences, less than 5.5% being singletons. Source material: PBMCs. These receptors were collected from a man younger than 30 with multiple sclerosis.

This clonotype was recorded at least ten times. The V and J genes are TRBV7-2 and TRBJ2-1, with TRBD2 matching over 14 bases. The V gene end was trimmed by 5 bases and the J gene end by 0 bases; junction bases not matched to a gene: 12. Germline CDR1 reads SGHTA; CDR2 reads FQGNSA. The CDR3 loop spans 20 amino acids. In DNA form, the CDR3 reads TGTGCCAGCAGCACACCGGGACTAGCGGGGGCAAGGAGCTCCTACAATGAGCAGTTCTTC. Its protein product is CASSTPGLAGARSSYNEQFF.

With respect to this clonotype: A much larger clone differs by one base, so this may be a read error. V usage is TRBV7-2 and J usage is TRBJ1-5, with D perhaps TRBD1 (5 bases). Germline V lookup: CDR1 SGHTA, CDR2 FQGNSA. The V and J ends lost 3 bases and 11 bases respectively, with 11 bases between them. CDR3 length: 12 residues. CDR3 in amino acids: CASSFRGESQHF. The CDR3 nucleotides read TGTGCCAGCAGCTTCCGGGGGGAGTCCCAGCATTTT.

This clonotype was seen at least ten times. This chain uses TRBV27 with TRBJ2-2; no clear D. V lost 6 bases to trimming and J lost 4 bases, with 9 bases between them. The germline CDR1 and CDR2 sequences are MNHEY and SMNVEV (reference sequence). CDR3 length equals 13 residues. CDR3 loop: CASRTRATGELFF. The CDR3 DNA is TGTGCCAGCAGAACACGGGCCACCGGGGAGCTGTTTTTT.

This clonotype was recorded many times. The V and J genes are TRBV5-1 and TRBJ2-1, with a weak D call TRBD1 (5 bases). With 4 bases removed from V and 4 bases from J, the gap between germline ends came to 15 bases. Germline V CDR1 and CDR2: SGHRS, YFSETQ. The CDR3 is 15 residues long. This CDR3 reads CASSDTGSLYNEQFF. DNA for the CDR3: TGCGCCAGCAGCGATACAGGTTCCCTTTACAATGAGCAGTTCTTC.

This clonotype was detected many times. The CDR3 DNA reads TGCGCCAGCAGCCCGGACAGGGGGAGCTCTGGAAACACCATATATTTT. Translated: CASSPDRGSSGNTIYF. This chain links TRBV5-1 with TRBJ1-3, with 10 bases matching TRBD1. CDR1 is SGHRS, CDR2 YFSETQ, per germline. Trimming took 4 bases from V and 0 from J; bases not matched to a gene: 4. CDR3 size: 16 residues.

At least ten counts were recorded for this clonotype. CDR3 DNA: TGTGCCAGCAGCCAATGGGGGGACCAGCCCCAGCATTTT. Residues: CASSQWGDQPQHF. V and J are TRBV6-2 or TRBV6-3 and TRBJ1-5, with D possibly being TRBD1 (5 bases). There are 13 residues in the CDR3. Germline V CDR1 and CDR2: MNHEY, SVGEGT. V lost 6 bases and J 7 bases, leaving 13 bases between the germline ends.

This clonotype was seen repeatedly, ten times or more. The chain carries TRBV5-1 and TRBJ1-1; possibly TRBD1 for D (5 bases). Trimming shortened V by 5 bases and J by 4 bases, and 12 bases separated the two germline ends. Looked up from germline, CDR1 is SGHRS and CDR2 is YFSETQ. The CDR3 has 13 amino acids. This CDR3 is CASREPGGTEAFF. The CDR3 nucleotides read TGCGCCAGCAGGGAACCCGGGGGCACTGAAGCTTTCTTT.

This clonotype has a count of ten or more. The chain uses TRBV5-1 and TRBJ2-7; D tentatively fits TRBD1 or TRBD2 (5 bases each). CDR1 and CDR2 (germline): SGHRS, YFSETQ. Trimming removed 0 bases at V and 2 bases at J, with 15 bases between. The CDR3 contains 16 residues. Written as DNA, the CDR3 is TGCGCCAGCAGCTTGGCCTCGGGGACGGGAACCTACGAGCAGTACTTC. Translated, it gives CASSLASGTGTYEQYF.

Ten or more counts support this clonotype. The CDR3 spells CASSPAGTGGHEQYF. In nucleotides, the CDR3 is TGCGCCAGCAGCCCCGCCGGGACAGGGGGCCACGAGCAGTACTTC. The V call is TRBV5-1, the J call TRBJ2-7; 12 bases are a match to TRBD1. The CDR3 has 15 amino acids. Germline V gene sequence: CDR1 SGHRS, CDR2 YFSETQ. J gave up 5 bases and V 4 bases, and 7 bases lay outside the gene matches.

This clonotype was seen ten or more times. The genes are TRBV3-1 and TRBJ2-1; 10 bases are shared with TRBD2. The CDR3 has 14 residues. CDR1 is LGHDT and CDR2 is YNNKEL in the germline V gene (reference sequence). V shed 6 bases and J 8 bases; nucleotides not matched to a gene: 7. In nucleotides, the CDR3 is TGTGCCAGCAGGCTAGCGGGGGCCCGACATGAGCAGTTCTTC. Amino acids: CASRLAGARHEQFF.

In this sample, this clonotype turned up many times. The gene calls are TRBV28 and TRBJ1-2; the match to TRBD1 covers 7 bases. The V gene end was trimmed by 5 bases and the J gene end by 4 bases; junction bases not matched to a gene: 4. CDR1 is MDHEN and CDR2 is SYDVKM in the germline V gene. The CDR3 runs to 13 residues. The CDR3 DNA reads TGTGCCAGCAGTCGGACAGGTCTCTATGGCTACACCTTC. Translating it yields CASSRTGLYGYTF.

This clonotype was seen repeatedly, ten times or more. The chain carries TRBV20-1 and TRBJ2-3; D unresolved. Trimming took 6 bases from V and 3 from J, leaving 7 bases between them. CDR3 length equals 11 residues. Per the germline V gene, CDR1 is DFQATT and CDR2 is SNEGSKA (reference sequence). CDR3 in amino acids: CSARLTDTQYF. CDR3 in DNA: TGCAGTGCCAGACTGACAGATACGCAGTATTTT.

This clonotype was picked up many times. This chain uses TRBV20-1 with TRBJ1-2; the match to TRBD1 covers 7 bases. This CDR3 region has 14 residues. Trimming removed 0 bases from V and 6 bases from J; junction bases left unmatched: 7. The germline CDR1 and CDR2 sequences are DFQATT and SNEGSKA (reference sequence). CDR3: CSAREEGAGHGYTF. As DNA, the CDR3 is TGCAGTGCTAGAGAGGAGGGGGCAGGGCATGGCTACACCTTC.

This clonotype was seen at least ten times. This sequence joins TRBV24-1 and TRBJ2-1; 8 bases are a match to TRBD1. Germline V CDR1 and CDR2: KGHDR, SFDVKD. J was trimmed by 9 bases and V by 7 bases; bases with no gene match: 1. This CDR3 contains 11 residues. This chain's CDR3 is CATRQGAEQFF. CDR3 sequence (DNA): TGTGCCACCAGGCAGGGGGCTGAGCAGTTCTTC.

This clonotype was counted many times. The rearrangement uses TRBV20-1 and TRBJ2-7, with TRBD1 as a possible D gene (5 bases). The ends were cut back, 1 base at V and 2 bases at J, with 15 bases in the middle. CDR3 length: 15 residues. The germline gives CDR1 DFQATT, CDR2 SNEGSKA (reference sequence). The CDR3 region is CSARAPAGRAYEQYF. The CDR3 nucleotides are TGCAGTGCTAGAGCCCCCGCAGGCAGGGCCTACGAGCAGTACTTC.

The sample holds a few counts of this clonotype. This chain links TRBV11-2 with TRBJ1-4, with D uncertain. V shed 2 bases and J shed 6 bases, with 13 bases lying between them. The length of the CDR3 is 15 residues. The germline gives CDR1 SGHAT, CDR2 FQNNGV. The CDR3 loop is CASSLLGNPYEKLFF. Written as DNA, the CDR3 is TGTGCCAGCAGCTTATTGGGGAATCCCTATGAAAAACTGTTTTTT.

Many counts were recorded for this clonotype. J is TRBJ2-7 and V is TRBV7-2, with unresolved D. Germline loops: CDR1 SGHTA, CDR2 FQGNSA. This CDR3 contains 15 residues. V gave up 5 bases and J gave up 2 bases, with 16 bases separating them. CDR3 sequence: CASSPASSVTYEQYF. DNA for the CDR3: TGTGCCAGCAGCCCAGCCTCCTCAGTCACCTACGAGCAGTACTTC.

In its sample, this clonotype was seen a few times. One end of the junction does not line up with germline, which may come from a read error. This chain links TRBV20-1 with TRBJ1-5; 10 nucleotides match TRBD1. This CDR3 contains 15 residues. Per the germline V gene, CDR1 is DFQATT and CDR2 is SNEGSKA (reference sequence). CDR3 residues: CSAIPRDRGEQPQNF. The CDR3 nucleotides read TGCAGTGCTATCCCCCGGGACAGGGGAGAACAGCCCCAGAATTTT.

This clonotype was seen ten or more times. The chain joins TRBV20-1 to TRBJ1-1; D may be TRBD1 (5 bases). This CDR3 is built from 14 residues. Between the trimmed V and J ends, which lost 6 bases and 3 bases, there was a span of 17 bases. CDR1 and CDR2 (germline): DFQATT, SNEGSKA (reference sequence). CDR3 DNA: TGCAGTGCCCGACGCCGGGGGTGGGACACTGAAGCTTTCTTT. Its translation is CSARRRGWDTEAFF.

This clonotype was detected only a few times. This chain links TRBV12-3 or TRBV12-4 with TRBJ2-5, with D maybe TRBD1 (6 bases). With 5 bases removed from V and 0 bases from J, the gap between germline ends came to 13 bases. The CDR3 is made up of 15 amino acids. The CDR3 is CASSLQGTYQETQYF. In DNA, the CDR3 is TGTGCCAGCAGTCTCCAGGGGACGTACCAAGAGACCCAGTACTTC.

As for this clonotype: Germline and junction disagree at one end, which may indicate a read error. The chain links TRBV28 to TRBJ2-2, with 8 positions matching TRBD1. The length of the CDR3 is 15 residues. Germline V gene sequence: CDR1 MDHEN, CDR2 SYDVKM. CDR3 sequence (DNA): TGTGCCAACAGTGCCGGACAGGGCAACACCGGGGAGCTGTTTTTT. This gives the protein CANSAGQGNTGELFF.

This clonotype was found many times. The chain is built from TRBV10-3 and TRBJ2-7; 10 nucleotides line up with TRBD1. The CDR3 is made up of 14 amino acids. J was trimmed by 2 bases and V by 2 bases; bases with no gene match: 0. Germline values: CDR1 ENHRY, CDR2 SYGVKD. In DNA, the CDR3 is TGTGCCATCAGTGAGGGGACAGGGGCCTACGAGCAGTACTTC. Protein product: CAISEGTGAYEQYF.

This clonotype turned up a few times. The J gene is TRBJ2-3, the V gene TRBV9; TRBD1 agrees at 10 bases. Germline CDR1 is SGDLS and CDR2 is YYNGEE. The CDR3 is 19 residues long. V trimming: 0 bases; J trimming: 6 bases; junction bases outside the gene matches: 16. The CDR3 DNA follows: TGTGCCAGCAGCGTAGCACCATTTCGGACAGGGGGGACTGGGGATACGCAGTATTTT. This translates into CASSVAPFRTGGTGDTQYF.

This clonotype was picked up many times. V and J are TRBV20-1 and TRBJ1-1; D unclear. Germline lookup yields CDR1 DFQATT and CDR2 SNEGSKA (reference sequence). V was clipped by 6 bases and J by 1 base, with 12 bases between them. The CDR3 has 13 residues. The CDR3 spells CSAPAPSNTEAFF. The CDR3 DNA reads TGCAGTGCCCCGGCCCCGTCGAACACTGAAGCTTTCTTT.

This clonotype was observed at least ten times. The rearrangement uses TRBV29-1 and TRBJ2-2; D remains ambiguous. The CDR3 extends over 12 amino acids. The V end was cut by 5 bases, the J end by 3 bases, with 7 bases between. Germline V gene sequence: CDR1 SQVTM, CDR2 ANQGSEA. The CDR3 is CSVNRDTGELFF. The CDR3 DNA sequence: TGCAGCGTTAACAGAGACACCGGGGAGCTGTTTTTT.